Presented here are 20 T cell receptor beta chains from one specimen sequenced in a study of CD8+ T cells in alopecia areata. Noted treatment: oral pan-JAK inhibitor, 5-10 mg twice daily. cDNA reverse transcribed from extracted RNA served as the sequencing template. Sequencing was performed with immunoSEQ multiplex PCR; in TCRdb, only in-frame clones are kept and a portion is missing. The table shows approximately 170,000 clones, with 60% occurring only once. Sequenced material: CD4+ T cells sorted from blood, taken at week 4, from a patient treated with tofacitinib. These receptor sequences come from a human donor with alopecia areata.

The J gene is TRBJ2-6, the V gene TRBV29-1; tentatively, D is TRBD1 or TRBD2 (5 bases each). Germline lookup yields CDR1 SQVTM and CDR2 ANQGSEA. The CDR3 contains 17 residues. Trimming shortened V by 6 bases and J by 0 bases, and 18 bases separated the two germline ends. The CDR3 region is CSVEPPSGASGANVLTF. CDR3 DNA: TGCAGCGTCGAACCTCCCTCCGGGGCCTCTGGGGCCAACGTCCTGACTTTC.

The rearrangement uses TRBV29-1 and TRBJ2-1; D tentatively reads TRBD1 or TRBD2 (5 bases each). V was shortened by 0 bases and J by 9 bases, with 18 bases between the two germline ends. Germline CDR1 and CDR2: SQVTM and ANQGSEA. This CDR3 comprises 15 residues. CDR3 sequence (DNA): TGCAGCGTTGAAGATCGCCGGGGTAAGGGGTTTGAGCAGTTCTTC. Protein product: CSVEDRRGKGFEQFF.

Turning to this clone: Distinct nucleotide sequences in the sample also encode this CDR3. The V gene is TRBV7-2, the J gene TRBJ2-5, with D hard to call. CDR3 size: 12 residues. Trimming stripped 2 bases from V and 5 bases from J, with 6 bases between. Germline CDR1 SGHTA, CDR2 FQGNSA. The CDR3 sequence is CASSLSRETQYF. In DNA form, the CDR3 reads TGTGCCAGCAGCTTATCACGGGAGACCCAGTACTTC. Variable domain in full (rest from reference TRBV7-2 and TRBJ2-5): GAGVSQSPSNKVTEKGKDVELRCDPISGHTALYWYRQSLGQGLEFLIYFQGNSAPDKSGLPSDRFSAERTGGSVSTLTIQRTQQEDSAVYLCASSLSRETQYFGPGTRLLVL.

The chain uses TRBV6-5 and TRBJ2-1; the D call may be TRBD1 or TRBD2 (5 bases each). Germline CDR1 is MNHEY and CDR2 is SVGAGI. The V and J ends lost 4 bases and 8 bases respectively, with 18 bases between them. This CDR3 is 15 amino acids long. The CDR3 sequence is CASSWGGGFYDEQFF. In DNA, the CDR3 is TGTGCCAGCAGTTGGGGCGGAGGATTTTACGATGAGCAGTTCTTC.

This clone has more than one count but fewer than ten. The V call is TRBV25-1, the J call TRBJ1-5; D is possibly TRBD1 (5 bases). The CDR3 sequence is 14 residues long. Looked up from germline, CDR1 is MGHDK and CDR2 is SYGVNS. Trimming left V 1 base short and J 7 bases short, with 11 bases between. The chain's CDR3 is CASSEWGGDQPQHF. In nucleotides, the CDR3 is TGTGCCAGCAGTGAATGGGGGGGGGACCAGCCCCAGCATTTT. The complete variable domain, with remaining parts taken from reference TRBV25-1 and TRBJ1-5, reads EADIYQTPRYLVIGTGKKITLECSQTMGHDKMYWYQQDPGMELHLIHYSYGVNSTEKGDLSSESTVSRIRTEHFPLTLESARPSHTSQYLCASSEWGGDQPQHFGDGTRLSIL.

This chain connects TRBV7-9 to TRBJ2-7; 11 nucleotides match TRBD2. Trimming took 5 bases from V and 4 from J; bases not matched to a gene: 10. Germline values: CDR1 SEHNR, CDR2 FQNEAQ (reference sequence). This CDR3 spans 16 amino acids. CDR3 sequence (DNA): TGTGCCAGCAGCCTACGGACTAGCGGGCCATTGTACGAGCAGTACTTC. Translated: CASSLRTSGPLYEQYF.

This clone was detected a few times. The chain is built from TRBV30 and TRBJ1-4, with D uncertain. The CDR3 sequence is 12 residues long. The V gene lost 7 bases and the J gene lost 8 bases, with 14 bases spanning the gap. Per germline, CDR1 GTSNPN and CDR2 SVGIG (reference sequence). The CDR3 loop is CAFQRNAEKLFF. In DNA, the CDR3 is TGTGCCTTTCAGAGGAACGCCGAAAAACTGTTTTTT.

The chain employs TRBV10-2 and TRBJ2-1, with D uncertain. The V and J ends lost 2 bases and 8 bases respectively, with 7 bases between them. CDR3 length: 12 residues. Germline CDR1 and CDR2: WSHSY and SAAADI. In nucleotides, the CDR3 is TGCGCCAGCAGTGAGATCGGATATGAGCAGTTCTTC. Its translation: CASSEIGYEQFF.

This clone has only one observation. The CDR3 sequence: CSVDPGGNEQYF. The CDR3 region has the DNA TGCAGCGTTGATCCGGGAGGGAACGAGCAGTACTTC. The gene calls are TRBV29-1 and TRBJ2-7; TRBD2 matches 8 bases. The ends lost 3 bases at V and 5 bases at J; junction bases unmatched: 3. CDR1 SQVTM and CDR2 ANQGSEA come from the germline V gene. This CDR3 is 12 amino acids long.

The V call is TRBV7-8, the J call TRBJ2-3; D possibly corresponds to TRBD2 (6 bases). V was clipped by 3 bases and J by 2 bases, with 12 bases between them. There are 15 residues in the CDR3. CDR1 and CDR2 (germline): SGHVS, FQNEAQ. The CDR3 loop reads CASSFTAGSTDTQYF. CDR3 in DNA: TGTGCCAGCAGCTTTACGGCGGGATCCACAGATACGCAGTATTTT.

This clone was found a few times. The chain links TRBV30 to TRBJ2-7; no clear D. V was trimmed by 2 bases and J by 6 bases, leaving 8 bases between them. The CDR3 spans 11 residues. Germline assignment: CDR1 GTSNPN and CDR2 SVGIG (reference sequence). CDR3 residues: CAWSPRSEQYF. CDR3 nucleotide sequence: TGTGCCTGGAGTCCCCGGAGCGAGCAGTACTTC.

This clone was detected only a few times. The chain is built from TRBV28 and TRBJ2-3, with D perhaps TRBD2 (7 bases). The germline V and J ends were trimmed by 1 base and 6 bases, with 14 bases remaining between them. This CDR3 has 15 amino acids. In germline, CDR1 is MDHEN, CDR2 SYDVKM. The DNA of the CDR3 is TGTGCCAGCAGTTTATATCGGGGGGCTGGGGATACGCAGTATTTT. Protein sequence: CASSLYRGAGDTQYF.

V usage is TRBV5-1 and J usage is TRBJ1-4; possibly TRBD1 for D (6 bases). CDR3 length: 15 residues. Germline V gene data show CDR1 as SGHRS and CDR2 as YFSETQ. Between the trimmed V and J ends, which lost 3 bases and 7 bases, there was a span of 16 bases. The CDR3 here is CASSWGQGFLEKLFF. In nucleotides, the CDR3 is TGCGCCAGCAGCTGGGGGCAGGGGTTTCTTGAAAAACTGTTTTTT.

V gene TRBV7-3 combines with J gene TRBJ1-1; D remains unclear. The CDR3 totals 13 residues. CDR1 is SGHTA and CDR2 is FQGTGA in the germline V gene. Trimming cost V 3 bases and J 2 bases, with 7 bases left between them. The CDR3 region is CASSFRKNTEAFF. The CDR3 coding sequence is TGTGCCAGCAGCTTCCGGAAAAACACTGAAGCTTTCTTT. The whole variable domain, remainder taken from reference TRBV7-3 and TRBJ1-1, is GAGVSQTPSNKVTEKGKYVELRCDPISGHTALYWYRQSLGQGPEFLIYFQGTGAADDSGLPNDRFFAVRPEGSVSTLKIQRTERGDSAVYLCASSFRKNTEAFFGQGTRLTVV.

Only a few counts were recorded for this clone. The V and J genes are TRBV29-1 and TRBJ2-3; 8 nucleotides match TRBD2. Trimming took 1 base from V and 2 from J; bases not matched to a gene: 2. This CDR3 has 14 residues. Germline V CDR1 and CDR2: SQVTM, ANQGSEA. This chain's CDR3 is CSVEAGGYTDTQYF. The CDR3 nucleotides read TGCAGCGTTGAAGCGGGAGGGTACACAGATACGCAGTATTTT.

This clone was counted only a few times. The chain is built from TRBV29-1 and TRBJ2-7, with unresolved D. This CDR3 has 11 amino acids. From germline, CDR1 is SQVTM and CDR2 ANQGSEA. Trimming stripped 3 bases from V and 6 bases from J, with 9 bases between. This chain's CDR3 is CSVDKGTEQYF. DNA for the CDR3: TGCAGCGTTGATAAGGGTACCGAGCAGTACTTC.

This clone has a handful of counts. CDR3 sequence reads: CASSLTQTGGYGYTF. The DNA for the CDR3 is TGTGCCAGCAGTTTAACCCAGACAGGGGGCTATGGCTACACCTTC. V and J are TRBV28 and TRBJ1-2; 9 bases fit TRBD1. In germline, CDR1 is MDHEN, CDR2 SYDVKM. J was trimmed by 4 bases and V by 2 bases; bases with no gene match: 5. The CDR3 has 15 residues.

CDR3 bases: TGTGCCTGGAGTGTACCGTGGGTGGCCTACGAGCAGTACTTC. Its translation: CAWSVPWVAYEQYF. The V and J genes are TRBV30 and TRBJ2-7; no clear D. Germline V gives CDR1 GTSNPN, CDR2 SVGIG (reference sequence). V lost 0 bases and J lost 2, with 11 bases in between. The CDR3 is 14 amino acids.

This chain uses TRBV29-1 with TRBJ1-1; D is possibly TRBD1 (5 bases). In germline, CDR1 is SQVTM, CDR2 ANQGSEA. The CDR3 has 13 amino acids. Trimming removed 5 bases from V and 3 bases from J, with 13 bases in between. The CDR3 DNA reads as TGCAGCGTTAGACGGTGGGGGGACACTGAAGCTTTCTTT. Encoded protein: CSVRRWGDTEAFF.

There are a few counts of this clone. The CDR3 DNA reads as TGCAGCGTTTACGACAGAAACAAAAACATTCAGTACTTC. It is translated as CSVYDRNKNIQYF. The genes are TRBV29-1 and TRBJ2-4, with D maybe TRBD1 (5 bases). V shed 5 bases and J shed 3 bases, with 11 bases lying between them. Germline V gene lookup returns CDR1 SQVTM and CDR2 ANQGSEA. This CDR3 is built from 13 residues.